The next 19 T cell receptor beta chains were all read from a single sample in a study of T cells after yellow fever vaccination. Each CDR3 protein is one row after TCRdb ran MiXCR on the 5' RACE reads. The sample includes roughly 330,000 distinct CDR3 sequences, almost 4% of them seen just once. The sample in question was PBMCs, obtained 5 days after the yellow fever booster vaccination. Receptor source: a man aged 18 to 30 who received the YFV17D yellow fever vaccine.

This clonotype was seen ten or more times. The V and J genes are TRBV15 and TRBJ2-6; 13 positions match TRBD2. J gave up 0 bases and V 3 bases, and 5 bases lay outside the gene matches. CDR3 size: 19 residues. Germline CDR1 LNHNV, CDR2 YYDKDF (reference sequence). DNA for the CDR3: TGTGCCACCAGCAGTCGGACTAGCGGGGGCCGCTCTGGGGCCAACGTCCTGACTTTC. Amino acid sequence: CATSSRTSGGRSGANVLTF.

This clonotype was counted between two and nine times. The chain is built from TRBV20-1 and TRBJ2-5; 9 bases map to TRBD1. J gave up 2 bases and V 6 bases, and 13 bases lay outside the gene matches. Germline CDR1 reads DFQATT; CDR2 reads SNEGSKA (reference sequence). The CDR3 sequence is 16 residues long. In nucleotides, the CDR3 is TGCAGTGCAATAGGCCACGGGACAGGGTTTCAAGAGACCCAGTACTTC. It translates to CSAIGHGTGFQETQYF.

In this sample, this clonotype turned up many times. The chain joins TRBV3-1 to TRBJ2-7, with unresolved D. Trimming left V 3 bases short and J 0 bases short, with 12 bases between. CDR1 LGHDT and CDR2 YNNKEL come from the germline V gene (reference sequence). The CDR3 contains 15 residues. The chain's CDR3 is CASSQGSSSSYEQYF. DNA for the CDR3: TGTGCCAGCAGCCAGGGCAGCTCCAGCTCCTACGAGCAGTACTTC.

This clonotype was seen a handful of times. V and J are TRBV19 and TRBJ1-1; D is unclear. V was cut by 2 bases and J by 4 bases, with 2 bases left in between. Germline V lookup: CDR1 LNHDA, CDR2 SQIVND (reference sequence). CDR3 length: 11 amino acids. CDR3: CASSIFTEAFF. CDR3 coding DNA: TGTGCCAGTAGTATATTCACTGAAGCTTTCTTT.

This sequence joins TRBV5-1 and TRBJ2-3; D gene unclear. V lost 5 bases and J lost 1, with 14 bases in between. Per germline, CDR1 SGHRS and CDR2 YFSETQ. There are 15 residues in the CDR3. DNA of the CDR3: TGCGCCAGCAGGGGATCTCCCGATGGCACAGATACGCAGTATTTT. This codes for CASRGSPDGTDTQYF. Full variable domain (remainder filled in from reference TRBV5-1 and TRBJ2-3): KAGVTQTPRYLIKTRGQQVTLSCSPISGHRSVSWYQQTPGQGLQFLFEYFSETQRNKGNFPGRFSGRQFSNSRSEMNVSTLELGDSALYLCASRGSPDGTDTQYFGPGTRLTVL.

This clonotype was detected only a few times. V and J are TRBV10-3 and TRBJ2-1, with TRBD1 matching 8 bases. CDR1 is ENHRY, CDR2 SYGVKD, per germline. The V gene end was trimmed by 5 bases and the J gene end by 7 bases; junction bases not matched to a gene: 13. The CDR3 is 16 residues long. CDR3 sequence reads: CAISRNTGGGKNEQFF. CDR3 DNA: TGTGCCATCAGTCGTAATACAGGGGGAGGAAAGAATGAGCAGTTCTTC.

The chain recombines TRBV4-3 with TRBJ2-3; TRBD2 might be the D (5 bases). CDR1 and CDR2 from the germline V gene are LGHNA and YSLEER. The CDR3 spans 15 residues. Trimming took off 0 bases at V and 0 bases at J, with 7 bases between the two ends. This CDR3 reads CASSQDGGSTDTQYF. The CDR3, as DNA: TGCGCCAGCAGCCAAGATGGCGGGAGCACAGATACGCAGTATTTT.

This clonotype was observed at least ten times. The CDR3 DNA sequence: TGTGCCAGCTCTCCGACAGGGGACCCCTACAATGAGCAGTTCTTC. Translating it yields CASSPTGDPYNEQFF. The chain links TRBV18 to TRBJ2-1; TRBD1 aligns across 8 bases. The junction had 6 bases not matched to a gene; V was cut back by 6 bases and J by 2 bases. Per germline, CDR1 KGHSH and CDR2 LQKENI. The CDR3 runs to 15 residues.

The genes are TRBV5-4 and TRBJ1-1; 7 positions agree with TRBD1. Germline V gene lookup returns CDR1 SGHNT and CDR2 YYREEE (reference sequence). Losses at the gene ends were 1 base for V and 5 bases for J; bases not matched to a gene: 8. The CDR3 extends over 15 amino acids. In DNA, the CDR3 is TGTGCCAGCAGCTTGCAAGGGGGCCCGGGGACTGAAGCTTTCTTT. This codes for CASSLQGGPGTEAFF.

The chain uses TRBV7-2 and TRBJ2-5; 7 positions agree with TRBD1. V dropped 7 bases and J dropped 5; count of bases not matched to a gene: 16. In germline, CDR1 is SGHTA, CDR2 FQGNSA. This CDR3 has 16 amino acids. In DNA, the CDR3 is TGTGCCAGCACCAACCCCCTGACAGGGCGCTGGGAGACCCAGTACTTC. This codes for CASTNPLTGRWETQYF. The whole variable domain, filled in from reference TRBV7-2 and TRBJ2-5, reads GAGVSQSPSNKVTEKGKDVELRCDPISGHTALYWYRQSLGQGLEFLIYFQGNSAPDKSGLPSDRFSAERTGGSVSTLTIQRTQQEDSAVYLCASTNPLTGRWETQYFGPGTRLLVL.

This clonotype was seen ten or more times. This rearrangement joins TRBV20-1 to TRBJ2-5; tentative D call: TRBD1 (7 bases). The CDR3 covers 13 residues. V was shortened by 0 bases and J by 5 bases, with 10 bases between the two germline ends. Germline V gene sequence: CDR1 DFQATT, CDR2 SNEGSKA (reference sequence). CDR3 sequence reads: CSARDRGAETQYF. In DNA form, the CDR3 reads TGCAGTGCTAGAGACAGGGGGGCGGAGACCCAGTACTTC.

The table lists this clonotype with a few counts. V gene TRBV7-2 combines with J gene TRBJ2-1, with TRBD2 as a possible D gene (6 bases). V was pared by 4 bases and J by 0 bases, with 19 bases between. The CDR3 spans 18 residues. CDR1 and CDR2 from the germline V gene are SGHTA and FQGNSA. CDR3 residues: CASSSRDSLWGSYNEQFF. The CDR3 bases are TGTGCCAGCAGCTCCCGGGACTCCCTCTGGGGCTCCTACAATGAGCAGTTCTTC.

The chain links TRBV29-1 to TRBJ1-1; 8 nucleotides line up with TRBD1. Germline V CDR1 and CDR2: SQVTM, ANQGSEA. This CDR3 is built from 12 residues. J lost 5 bases, V lost 4 bases, and 3 bases had no gene match. The CDR3 loop reads CSVGTGRTEAFF. Written as DNA, the CDR3 is TGCAGCGTTGGGACAGGGAGGACTGAAGCTTTCTTT.

At least ten counts were recorded for this clonotype. The chain uses TRBV7-2 and TRBJ2-1, with 8 bases that match TRBD2. The CDR3 loop spans 16 amino acids. CDR1 is SGHTA, CDR2 FQGNSA, per germline. With 2 bases clipped from V and 6 bases from J, the junction kept 9 bases outside the gene matches. This CDR3 reads CASSLTAGGTPNEQFF. The CDR3 DNA reads as TGTGCCAGCAGCTTAACGGCGGGGGGTACCCCCAATGAGCAGTTCTTC.

In this sample, this clonotype turned up a few times. The chain recombines TRBV6-5 with TRBJ1-3; maybe TRBD1 (5 bases). The germline V gene encodes CDR1 MNHEY and CDR2 SVGAGI. Trimming took 6 bases from V and 0 from J, leaving 12 bases between them. CDR3 length: 15 residues. The CDR3 nucleotides read TGTGCCAGCAGCCGCGGGACCGCCTCTGGAAACACCATATATTTT. Translation gives CASSRGTASGNTIYF.

This clonotype was seen only a few times. The genes are TRBV12-3 or TRBV12-4 and TRBJ1-6; D call uncertain. V lost 5 bases and J lost 10, with 12 bases in between. This CDR3 contains 13 residues. The DNA for the CDR3 is TGTGCCAGCAGTGCGCCCGCGTGGTCACCCCTCCACTTT. Translated: CASSAPAWSPLHF.

The V gene is TRBV13, the J gene TRBJ1-4; D may be TRBD1 (5 bases). CDR3 size: 15 residues. The V gene lost 4 bases and the J gene lost 6 bases, with 15 bases spanning the gap. CDR1 is PRHDT and CDR2 is FYEKMQ in the germline V gene (reference sequence). CDR3 in DNA: TGTGCCAGCAGCTCCTCCGGGACTGGATATGAAAAACTGTTTTTT. Its translation is CASSSSGTGYEKLFF. The complete variable domain, with remaining parts taken from reference TRBV13 and TRBJ1-4, reads AAGVIQSPRHLIKEKRETATLKCYPIPRHDTVYWYQQGPGQDPQFLISFYEKMQSDKGSIPDRFSAQQFSDYHSELNMSSLELGDSALYFCASSSSGTGYEKLFFGSGTQLSVL.

The chain uses TRBV11-2 and TRBJ2-5, with 10 bases that match TRBD2. With V trimmed by 4 bases and J by 5 bases, 7 bases remained unmatched. There are 15 residues in the CDR3. CDR1 SGHAT and CDR2 FQNNGV come from the germline V gene. The CDR3 loop reads CASSSEPAGGETQYF. In DNA form, the CDR3 reads TGTGCCAGCAGCTCCGAACCAGCGGGGGGGGAGACCCAGTACTTC. The full variable domain, completed using reference TRBV11-2 and TRBJ2-5, is EAGVAQSPRYKIIEKRQSVAFWCNPISGHATLYWYQQILGQGPKLLIQFQNNGVVDDSQLPKDRFSAERLKGVDSTLKIQPAKLEDSAVYLCASSSEPAGGETQYFGPGTRLLVL.

The CDR3 nucleotides are TGCAGTGCTAGATTCAGGGGTCCTTATAATTCACCCCTCCACTTT. Protein: CSARFRGPYNSPLHF. The chain employs TRBV20-1 and TRBJ1-6; perhaps TRBD1 as D (6 bases). The CDR3 is made up of 15 amino acids. The V gene's germline CDR1 is DFQATT and CDR2 SNEGSKA (reference sequence). The V end was cut by 2 bases, the J end by 4 bases, with 12 bases between.